Below, 10 T cell receptor beta chains from the same sample are listed, as sequenced in a study of spatial heterogeneity in lung cancer. MiXCR was run by TCRdb on the 5' RACE reads, yielding one entry per CDR3 protein. The sample lists tens of thousands of distinct CDR3 sequences, roughly 6.5% seen once, with roughly 28% in the top ten. The time point: sample taken at primary tumor resection. The sequencing used PBMCs, collected at surgery. These receptors originate from a female donor with early-stage non-small cell lung cancer.

This clonotype was recorded many times. The V call is TRBV10-3, the J call TRBJ2-3, with a weak D call TRBD2 (6 bases). V lost 9 bases and J lost 0, with 16 bases in between. Germline V gives CDR1 ENHRY, CDR2 SYGVKD. This CDR3 has 15 residues. The CDR3 coding sequence is TGTGCCATAGGACCCGGCGGGGATAGCACAGATACGCAGTATTTT. Protein sequence: CAIGPGGDSTDTQYF.

The chain couples TRBV19 to TRBJ2-1; possibly TRBD2 for D (6 bases). The V and J ends lost 6 bases and 3 bases respectively, with 12 bases between them. The germline gives CDR1 LNHDA, CDR2 SQIVND (reference sequence). The CDR3 is made up of 14 amino acids. The CDR3 nucleotides read TGTGCCAGTAGCCCGGGACTTATCTACAATGAGCAGTTCTTC. Its translation: CASSPGLIYNEQFF.

There are many counts of this clonotype. The chain recombines TRBV7-6 with TRBJ2-7, with D tentatively TRBD1 (6 bases). V lost 5 bases, J lost 6 bases, and 17 bases lay in between. The CDR3 runs 14 residues. Germline-derived CDR1 and CDR2 are SGHVS and FNYEAQ. The CDR3 region is CASSPAQGFSEQYF. CDR3 coding DNA: TGTGCCAGCAGCCCAGCACAGGGTTTCTCCGAGCAGTACTTC.

This clonotype was seen repeatedly, ten times or more. V usage is TRBV14 and J usage is TRBJ2-7; 11 bases agree with TRBD1. The CDR3 extends over 16 amino acids. CDR1 is SGHDN, CDR2 FVKESK, per germline. Trimming took 3 bases from V and 6 from J; bases not matched to a gene: 10. CDR3 residues: CASSHLRDRGDREQYF. The CDR3 DNA follows: TGTGCCAGCAGCCATCTCCGGGACAGGGGGGATCGCGAGCAGTACTTC.

This clonotype came up many times. The chain has TRBV24-1 and TRBJ2-1, with D perhaps matching TRBD1 (5 bases). Deletions cut 0 bases from V and 8 bases from J, with 13 bases between. The CDR3 length is 15 residues. Germline lookup yields CDR1 KGHDR and CDR2 SFDVKD. CDR3 nucleotides: TGTGCCACCAGTGATTTGGGGGCAGGGTCGGATGAGCAGTTCTTC. Translation: CATSDLGAGSDEQFF.

This clonotype appeared many times. The V gene is TRBV19, the J gene TRBJ2-6; no definite D call. V was shortened by 6 bases and J by 0 bases, with 3 bases between the two germline ends. Germline lookup yields CDR1 LNHDA and CDR2 SQIVND (reference sequence). This CDR3 has 13 residues. CDR3 protein: CASRHSGANVLTF. The CDR3 DNA is TGTGCCAGTAGACACTCTGGGGCCAACGTCCTGACTTTC.

The chain links TRBV6-5 to TRBJ1-6; unclear D gene. Trimming took 6 bases from V and 7 from J, leaving 25 bases between them. Germline CDR1 reads MNHEY; CDR2 reads SVGAGI. CDR3 length: 18 residues. CDR3 residues: CASSLRSGQSKSNSPLHF. The CDR3 nucleotides are TGTGCCAGCAGCCTTCGGTCCGGTCAAAGCAAGAGCAATTCACCCCTCCACTTT.

This clonotype was detected many times. The genes are TRBV28 and TRBJ1-5, with D unresolved. Trimming removed 6 bases at V and 7 bases at J, with 16 bases between. The CDR3 runs to 14 residues. Germline V gene data show CDR1 as MDHEN and CDR2 as SYDVKM. This CDR3 reads CASRLFGGAQPQHF. The CDR3 nucleotides are TGTGCCAGCAGGTTGTTCGGCGGAGCCCAGCCCCAGCATTTT. The full variable domain, completed using reference TRBV28 and TRBJ1-5, is DVKVTQSSRYLVKRTGEKVFLECVQDMDHENMFWYRQDPGLGLRLIYFSYDVKMKEKGDIPEGYSVSREKKERFSLILESASTNQTSMYLCASRLFGGAQPQHFGDGTRLSIL.

The chain links TRBV19 to TRBJ1-6; no definite D call. V was trimmed by 8 bases and J by 4 bases, leaving 9 bases between them. The V gene's germline CDR1 is LNHDA and CDR2 SQIVND (reference sequence). The CDR3 is 13 residues long. CDR3 nucleotide sequence: TGTGCCAGTGGAGACACTTATAATTCACCCCTCCACTTT. The encoded protein is CASGDTYNSPLHF. The full variable domain, completed using reference TRBV19 and TRBJ1-6, is DGGITQSPKYLFRKEGQNVTLSCEQNLNHDAMYWYRQDPGQGLRLIYYSQIVNDFQKGDIAEGYSVSREKKESFPLTVTSAQKNPTAFYLCASGDTYNSPLHFGNGTRLTVT.

The rearrangement links TRBV6-5 to TRBJ1-1, with D perhaps TRBD1 (6 bases). Per the germline V gene, CDR1 is MNHEY and CDR2 is SVGAGI. The germline V and J ends were trimmed by 4 bases and 4 bases, with 13 bases remaining between them. The CDR3 totals 14 residues. DNA for the CDR3: TGTGCCAGCAGTTCAAACAGGGAGTCCACTGAAGCTTTCTTT. This codes for CASSSNRESTEAFF.